This TCR beta chain was recovered during a study of regulatory T cells in long-lasting Graves disease. In this sample, this clonotype turned up many times. With V trimmed by 0 bases and J by 0 bases, 9 bases remained unmatched. Germline assignment: CDR1 DFQATT and CDR2 SNEGSKA (reference sequence). The CDR3 runs to 19 residues. Relying on iRepertoire HTBI primers and Arm-PCR of CDR3 regions, the team built TCR beta libraries. TCRdb passed the multiplex PCR reads through MiXCR, listing each CDR3 protein once. The table has 440,000 or so distinct CDR3 sequences, roughly 17% seen once. Time point noted: newly diagnosed GD, antithyroid drugs for less than 3 months. TCR sequences were obtained from RNA taken from PBMCs. These sequences were also reported in another study, on T cells in Graves' hyperthyroidism and ophthalmopathy.

Sample: peripheral blood mononuclear cells (PBMCs), taken at new diagnosis, from a patient treated with antithyroid drugs. The V and J genes are TRBV20-1 and TRBJ2-7; 15 bases line up with TRBD2. The TCR was taken from a woman under 40 with Graves disease. The CDR3 is CSARDLGTSGRKSSYEQYF. Here the CDR3 DNA reads TGCAGTGCTAGAGATCTAGGGACTAGCGGGAGGAAGAGCTCCTACGAGCAGTACTTC.